The present entry profiles one T cell receptor beta chain with its context. No antigen is known for it. Base qualities are not recorded, but no much larger clone differs from it by a single base. The CDR3 measures 15 amino acids from cysteine to phenylalanine. Here the CDR3 DNA is all that survives: 45 bases in frame from base 1. CDR1 and CDR2 (MNHEY, SMNVEV) derive from the germline V gene (reference sequence). V sheds 3 bases and J sheds 3 bases, leaving 15 bases between their ends. Each collaborating institution followed its own protocols to collect whole blood in K2EDTA tubes. For TCRbeta analysis, collaborators shipped samples in one of three forms: frozen whole blood, isolated PBMCs, or DNA extracted from either of those sample types. The sample originates from a study of blood T cell repertoires in COVID-19 (dated by TCRdb to about 2020). For context, the study as a whole: Samples from collaborators originated in the United States, Italy and Spain and spanned both the acute and convalescent phases of COVID-19. The prospective study material was composed of cDNA or gDNA derived from T cells, B-cell-depleted T cells, or PBMCs. The dataset comprised deeply sampled blood TCRbeta repertoires from subjects exposed to, actively infected with, or recovered from COVID-19. The repertoires were released in a freely available public database intended as a resource for research on the immune response to SARS-CoV-2. The samples were drawn from two sources: the first 160 participants of the ongoing ImmuneRACE study, and 1,000 to 1,500 subjects contributed by 6 global collaborators. Nearly every sample came with metadata listing a de-identified subject ID, COVID-19 status, age in years and sex. Where HLA class I and class II types were available, the types were taken from metadata supplied by the sample provider, not from assay-based typing. Results the study describes overall, beyond this receptor: The amount of clinical and demographic metadata varied by source and participant and was provided uncurated.

The immunoSEQ Assay, a bias-controlled multiplex PCR, was used to amplify TCRbeta CDR3 regions from genomic DNA. As for the authors' bioinformatics: The number of nucleated cells in each sample was estimated from the amplification of reference gene primers within the assay. To quantify the absolute abundance of each unique TCRbeta CDR3 rearrangement, sequence reads were collapsed and filtered. Productive Simpson clonality was computed per sample as the square root of Simpson's diversity index over productive rearrangements. Imported from immuneACCESS, the table was reduced by TCRdb to in-frame sequences with V and J called. These copies leave out some clones; in studies compared against another copy, an unresolved V gene accounts for under half, and the cause of the remainder is not known. V, J and clone size are taken as reported in that table, and D and trimming were inferred from the DNA itself. The sample table holds over 200,000 clones, of which about 85% were seen once. Approximately 0.7% of the sample is in the top ten clones.

The origin of this receptor is a man between 40 and 49 years old with acute or convalescent COVID-19. The sequence joins TRBV27 to TRBJ2-7, and TRBD2 may be the D gene, going by 6 matching bases. Sequencing was performed on peripheral blood. The CDR3 protein sequence reads: CASSLGGAHNYEQYF. The nucleotide sequence reads TGTGCCAGCAGTTTGGGGGGAGCACACAACTACGAGCAGTACTTC.